This TCR beta chain was observed in a study of blood T cell repertoires in COVID-19. Overall study context: Samples taken during acute and convalescent COVID-19 were collected in the United States, Italy and Spain. The cDNA or gDNA used as material had been derived from T cells, B-cell-depleted T cells, or PBMCs.

This CDR3 contains 16 residues. The V segment lost 2 bases and the J segment 7 bases; nucleotides outside the gene matches: 6. Germline lookup yields CDR1 MNHEY and CDR2 SVGAGI. Seattle's cohort entered during active infection and was followed longitudinally. In the study's own analysis: Estimation of nucleated cell counts was performed using reference gene primer amplification. Using immunoSEQ multiplex PCR, the repertoire was profiled, and TCRdb retains in-frame clones only, with some absent. For V, J and clone size, that table is used; D and trimming come from the DNA. The sample yields about 130,000 clones, roughly 89% seen once.

This TCR was recovered from a man between 60 and 70 years old with COVID-19, enrolled during active disease. Specimen: peripheral blood. The chain links TRBV6-5 to TRBJ1-6, with TRBD1 matching over 9 bases. The CDR3 sequence: CASSYHTGQGNSPLHF. CDR3 coding DNA: TGTGCCAGCAGTTACCACACCGGACAGGGGAATTCACCCCTCCACTTT.